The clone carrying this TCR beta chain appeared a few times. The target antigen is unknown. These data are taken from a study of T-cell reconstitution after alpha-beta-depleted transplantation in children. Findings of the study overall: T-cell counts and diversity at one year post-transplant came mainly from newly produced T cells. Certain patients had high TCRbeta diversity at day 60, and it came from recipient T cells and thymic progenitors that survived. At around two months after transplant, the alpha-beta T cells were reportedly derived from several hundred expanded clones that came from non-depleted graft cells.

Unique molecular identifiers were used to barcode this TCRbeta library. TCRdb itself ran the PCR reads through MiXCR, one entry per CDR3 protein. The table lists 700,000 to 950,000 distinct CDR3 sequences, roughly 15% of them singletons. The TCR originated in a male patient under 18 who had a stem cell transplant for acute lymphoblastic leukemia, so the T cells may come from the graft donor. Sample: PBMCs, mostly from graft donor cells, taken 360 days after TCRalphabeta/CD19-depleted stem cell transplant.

CDR3 amino acids: CSVALGDNEQFF. CDR3 DNA sequence: TGCAGCGTTGCCCTCGGGGACAATGAGCAGTTCTTC. The chain recombines TRBV29-1 with TRBJ2-1, with D perhaps matching TRBD2 (5 bases). Trimming stripped 4 bases from V and 5 bases from J, with 9 bases between. In germline, CDR1 is SQVTM, CDR2 ANQGSEA. This CDR3 has 12 amino acids.